Each of the 7 T cell receptor beta chains below was sequenced from the same sample in a study of post-analysis software for immune sequencing data. Study-wide results and caveats: Patients used about five TRBV segments, including TRBV5-6, TRBV5-1 and TRBV20-1, more often than controls.

Prepared TCR beta cDNA libraries contained unique molecular identifiers. One entry per CDR3 protein results from TCRdb running MiXCR on the PCR reads. The table lists some 690,000 distinct CDR3 sequences, 30% of them singletons, with approximately 0.6% in the top ten. No antigen is known for these receptors. The material sequenced was blood. Receptors originate from a girl aged 5-17 years with multiple sclerosis.

This clonotype was counted at least ten times. The gene calls are TRBV7-2 and TRBJ2-5; 14 bases are a match to TRBD2. In germline, CDR1 is SGHTA, CDR2 FQGNSA. This CDR3 is built from 15 residues. Trimming removed 4 bases from V and 4 bases from J; junction bases left unmatched: 2. CDR3 amino acids: CASSSGLAGAETQYF. CDR3 nucleotides: TGTGCCAGCAGCTCGGGACTAGCGGGGGCAGAGACCCAGTACTTC.

A few counts support this clonotype. J is TRBJ2-1 and V is TRBV6-5; unclear D gene. The CDR3 runs 14 residues. Germline CDR1 reads MNHEY; CDR2 reads SVGAGI. The V end was cut by 0 bases, the J end by 5 bases, with 8 bases between. CDR3 protein: CASSYSNQNNEQFF. The CDR3 coding sequence is TGTGCCAGCAGTTACTCGAACCAGAACAATGAGCAGTTCTTC.

This clonotype came up a few times. At one end the junction does not follow the germline gene, possibly because of a read error. The genes are TRBV20-1 and TRBJ2-1; D not certain. Germline lookup yields CDR1 DFQATT and CDR2 SNEGSKA (reference sequence). The CDR3 extends over 14 amino acids. In nucleotides, the CDR3 is TGCAGCGCTAGGGCTCCCCCGCTATACAATGAGCAGTTCTTC. It is translated as CSARAPPLYNEQFF.

This clonotype was seen just once. V is TRBV15 and J is TRBJ2-6, with D unresolved. Germline CDR1 reads LNHNV; CDR2 reads YYDKDF (reference sequence). The CDR3 runs 18 residues. The V end lost 1 base, the J end lost 0 bases, and 13 bases lay between the germline ends. CDR3 sequence (DNA): TGTGCCACCAGCAGAGCCTCCATGCCCTTCTCTGGGGCCAACGTCCTGACTTTC. Its protein is CATSRASMPFSGANVLTF.

This rearrangement joins TRBV20-1 to TRBJ2-4, with 16 bases fitting TRBD2. V lost 1 base, J lost 13 bases, and 25 bases stayed unmatched. The length of the CDR3 is 21 residues. Germline V gene data show CDR1 as DFQATT and CDR2 as SNEGSKA (reference sequence). CDR3 region: CSARGRSGGLAGGPTRREQYF. The CDR3 bases are TGCAGTGCTAGAGGCCGATCAGGGGGACTAGCGGGAGGGCCTACGAGGAGGGAGCAGTACTTC.

This clonotype was counted a single time. One junction end disagrees with the germline gene, perhaps due to a read error. V usage is TRBV5-1 and J usage is TRBJ2-1, with 7 bases aligning to TRBD2. Germline V CDR1 and CDR2: SGHRS, YFSETQ. The CDR3 is made up of 14 amino acids. This CDR3 is CAGSLSSGNLEQFF. DNA for the CDR3: TGCGCCGGCAGCTTGTCCAGCGGGAATTTAGAGCAGTTCTTC.

A word on this clonotype: Compared with germline, one end of the junction differs, possibly owing to a read error. The rearrangement joins TRBV29-1 to TRBJ2-5, with 8 positions matching TRBD2. The CDR3 runs 13 residues. In germline, CDR1 is SQVTM, CDR2 ANQGSEA. The CDR3 sequence is CGVELLADNEQYF. In DNA, the CDR3 is TGCGGCGTTGAACTACTAGCGGACAATGAGCAGTACTTC.